The 22 T cell receptor beta chains below were found in one sample sequenced in a study of blood T cell repertoires in COVID-19. The protocol was immunoSEQ multiplex PCR, while the TCRdb copy is restricted to in-frame clones and leaves out a portion. The sample lists roughly 180,000 clones; 81% were seen once. The sample comprised PBMCs or T cells enriched from blood (not recorded which). The receptors derive from a woman between 40 and 50 years old with acute COVID-19.

The chain combines TRBV11-3 with TRBJ2-1; TRBD1 might be the D (5 bases). V was shortened by 5 bases and J by 3 bases, with 17 bases between the two germline ends. The germline CDR1 and CDR2 sequences are SGHNT and YENEEA. This CDR3 is built from 16 residues. The CDR3 loop reads CASSPTLGPHYNEQFF. CDR3 coding DNA: TGTGCCAGCAGCCCGACCCTGGGGCCACACTACAATGAGCAGTTCTTC. Full variable domain (rest looked up from reference TRBV11-3 and TRBJ2-1): EAGVVQSPRYKIIEKKQPVAFWCNPISGHNTLYWYLQNLGQGPELLIRYENEEAVDDSQLPKDRFSAERLKGVDSTLKIQPAELGDSAVYLCASSPTLGPHYNEQFFGPGTRLTVL.

The rearrangement joins TRBV5-1 to TRBJ1-1; weak D call: TRBD1 (5 bases). The CDR3 has 14 amino acids. The V gene lost 2 bases and the J gene lost 2 bases, with 10 bases spanning the gap. The germline gives CDR1 SGHRS, CDR2 YFSETQ. The CDR3 nucleotides read TGCGCCAGCAGCTTCCAGCAGGGAAACACTGAAGCTTTCTTT. Translated, it gives CASSFQQGNTEAFF. The full variable domain, completed using reference TRBV5-1 and TRBJ1-1, is KAGVTQTPRYLIKTRGQQVTLSCSPISGHRSVSWYQQTPGQGLQFLFEYFSETQRNKGNFPGRFSGRQFSNSRSEMNVSTLELGDSALYLCASSFQQGNTEAFFGQGTRLTVV.

The rearrangement links TRBV5-1 to TRBJ1-2; TRBD1 might be the D (5 bases). The CDR3 is 14 amino acids. The germline V gene encodes CDR1 SGHRS and CDR2 YFSETQ. V dropped 0 bases and J dropped 0 bases, with 6 bases sitting between them. This chain's CDR3 is CASSLETANYGYTF. The CDR3 DNA sequence: TGCGCCAGCAGCTTGGAGACAGCTAACTATGGCTACACCTTC.

V gene TRBV2 combines with J gene TRBJ1-2; D is perhaps TRBD1 (6 bases). Per germline, CDR1 SNHLY and CDR2 FYNNEI. Trimming pared 8 bases from V and 8 bases from J, leaving 12 bases between. There are 11 residues in the CDR3. DNA of the CDR3: TGTGCCAGCCAAGGCAGGGGAGGCTACACCTTC. Translation: CASQGRGGYTF.

This chain connects TRBV11-3 to TRBJ2-1; TRBD1 is a possible D gene (6 bases). V lost 5 bases, J lost 4 bases, and 15 bases lay in between. The CDR3 has 15 residues. The germline CDR1 and CDR2 sequences are SGHNT and YENEEA. The CDR3 bases are TGTGCCAGCAGCAAGGGGGAGTCCGGGTACAATGAGCAGTTCTTC. Protein: CASSKGESGYNEQFF.

This sequence joins TRBV7-9 and TRBJ1-2, with D tentatively TRBD1 (6 bases). Germline V CDR1 and CDR2: SEHNR, FQNEAQ (reference sequence). Trimming cost V 5 bases and J 5 bases, with 12 bases left between them. This CDR3 spans 13 amino acids. CDR3: CASSLEGDYGYTF. In DNA, the CDR3 is TGTGCCAGCAGCCTCGAGGGGGATTATGGCTACACCTTC. Using reference TRBV7-9 and TRBJ1-2 for the parts outside the CDR3, the full variable domain is DTGVSQNPRHKITKRGQNVTFRCDPISEHNRLYWYRQTLGQGPEFLTYFQNEAQLEKSRLLSDRFSAERPKGSFSTLEIQRTEQGDSAMYLCASSLEGDYGYTFGSGTRLTVV.

This sequence joins TRBV6-5 and TRBJ2-7; 9 nucleotides match TRBD1. There are 16 residues in the CDR3. Germline values: CDR1 MNHEY, CDR2 SVGAGI. V dropped 2 bases and J dropped 0; count of bases not matched to a gene: 5. CDR3 loop: CASSYDRGDGSYEQYF. CDR3 nucleotides: TGTGCCAGCAGTTACGACAGGGGGGATGGCTCCTACGAGCAGTACTTC.

The V call is TRBV29-1, the J call TRBJ1-6; D is ambiguous. V was pared by 4 bases and J by 9 bases, with 10 bases between. CDR3 length: 12 residues. The germline V gene has CDR1 SQVTM and CDR2 ANQGSEA. CDR3 DNA: TGCAGCGTTGGGGAGGTCGGTTCACCCCTCCACTTT. Encoded protein: CSVGEVGSPLHF.

This clone was picked up one time. V gene TRBV10-3 combines with J gene TRBJ1-1; 7 bases are a match to TRBD1. The junction had 8 bases not matched to a gene; V was cut back by 1 base and J by 3 bases. This CDR3 region has 16 residues. Germline lookup yields CDR1 ENHRY and CDR2 SYGVKD. CDR3 sequence reads: CAISEWHRGLDTEAFF. The CDR3 DNA reads TGTGCCATCAGTGAGTGGCACAGGGGTTTGGACACTGAAGCTTTCTTT.

The chain uses TRBV3-1 (or the pseudogene TRBV3-2) and TRBJ1-5; a possible D gene is TRBD1 (5 bases). The germline V gene has CDR1 LGHDT and CDR2 YNNKEL (reference sequence). The CDR3 has 13 residues. V lost 4 bases to trimming and J lost 9 bases, with 13 bases between them. CDR3 in DNA: TGTGCCAGCAGCCGGGGAGGGGTGGGGCCCCAGCATTTT. Its translation is CASSRGGVGPQHF.

This clone occurred a few times. This chain connects TRBV5-1 to TRBJ1-6; D possibly corresponds to TRBD1 (6 bases). This CDR3 region has 14 residues. V lost 4 bases, J lost 8 bases, and 13 bases lay in between. CDR1 and CDR2 from the germline V gene are SGHRS and YFSETQ. CDR3 in amino acids: CASSLFGGDSPLHF. CDR3 nucleotide sequence: TGCGCCAGCAGCCTGTTTGGGGGCGATTCACCCCTCCACTTT.

The V gene is TRBV28, the J gene TRBJ1-3; no reliable D call. Germline-derived CDR1 and CDR2 are MDHEN and SYDVKM. This CDR3 is built from 15 residues. Trimming removed 1 base from V and 1 base from J, with 8 bases in between. DNA for the CDR3: TGTGCCAGCAGTTTATCGAGGCCTTCTGGAAACACCATATATTTT. It translates to CASSLSRPSGNTIYF. The full variable domain, with the rest looked up from reference TRBV28 and TRBJ1-3, is DVKVTQSSRYLVKRTGEKVFLECVQDMDHENMFWYRQDPGLGLRLIYFSYDVKMKEKGDIPEGYSVSREKKERFSLILESASTNQTSMYLCASSLSRPSGNTIYFGEGSWLTVV.

As DNA, the CDR3 is TGTGCCAGCAGCCTGATACATCCCTCAACAGGGGTGGATGAAAAACTGTTTTTT. Translating it yields CASSLIHPSTGVDEKLFF. The rearrangement links TRBV3-1 (or the pseudogene TRBV3-2) to TRBJ1-4; 7 bases line up with TRBD1. After removal of 4 bases from V and 6 bases from J, the junction contained 17 bases not matched to a gene. Looked up from germline, CDR1 is LGHDT and CDR2 is YNNKEL (reference sequence). This CDR3 is built from 18 residues.

This sequence joins TRBV7-8 and TRBJ1-6; TRBD1 aligns across 7 bases. In germline, CDR1 is SGHVS, CDR2 FQNEAQ. V gave up 5 bases and J gave up 4 bases; unmatched junction bases: 2. CDR3 length: 14 residues. Here the CDR3 DNA reads TGTGCCAGCAGCCGACAGGGATATAATTCACCCCTCCACTTT. Its translation: CASSRQGYNSPLHF.

The V gene is TRBV5-5, the J gene TRBJ2-1, with 8 bases fitting TRBD2. Germline assignment: CDR1 SGHKS and CDR2 YYEKEE (reference sequence). Trimming took 3 bases from V and 2 from J; bases not matched to a gene: 7. CDR3 length: 16 amino acids. This chain's CDR3 is CASSYSSGSPYNEQFF. The CDR3 DNA is TGTGCCAGCAGCTATTCGAGCGGGAGTCCCTACAATGAGCAGTTCTTC.

The genes are TRBV19 and TRBJ1-1; D unresolved. The CDR3 spans 15 residues. Looked up from germline, CDR1 is LNHDA and CDR2 is SQIVND (reference sequence). Trimming stripped 5 bases from V and 0 bases from J, with 13 bases between. CDR3 sequence (DNA): TGTGCCAGTAGTCCGCCTGGGAGGTTGAACACTGAAGCTTTCTTT. It translates to CASSPPGRLNTEAFF.

The V gene is TRBV5-6, the J gene TRBJ1-2; 9 nucleotides align to TRBD1. The CDR3 contains 14 residues. Germline V gene sequence: CDR1 SGHDT, CDR2 YYEEEE. V shed 1 base, J shed 8 bases, and the junction held 6 bases outside the gene matches. The CDR3 protein is CASSLIQGAGGYTF. In nucleotides, the CDR3 is TGTGCCAGCAGCTTGATACAGGGGGCGGGAGGCTACACCTTC.

Only a few counts were recorded for this clone. This rearrangement joins TRBV10-1 to TRBJ2-7, with D possibly being TRBD1 (6 bases). CDR3 length: 16 amino acids. Germline V gene sequence: CDR1 WNHNN, CDR2 SYGVQD (reference sequence). The V and J ends lost 3 bases and 3 bases respectively, with 18 bases between them. The CDR3 bases are TGCGCCAGCAGTGACGATACAGGGCTTTGGGACTACGAGCAGTACGTC. It translates to CASSDDTGLWDYEQYV.

To note about this clone: This same CDR3 is encoded by further DNA sequences in the sample. J is TRBJ1-2 and V is TRBV4-1; possible D gene TRBD1, 6 bases. This CDR3 is 15 amino acids long. Trimming pared 2 bases from V and 0 bases from J, leaving 10 bases between. Per germline, CDR1 MGHRA and CDR2 YSYEKL. The chain's CDR3 is CASSQRQEPNYGYTF. Here the CDR3 DNA reads TGCGCCAGCAGCCAAAGACAGGAACCTAACTATGGCTACACCTTC.

V gene TRBV6-2 or TRBV6-3 combines with J gene TRBJ2-2; D uncertain. Germline CDR1 reads MNHEY; CDR2 reads SVGEGT. V shed 0 bases and J shed 3 bases, with 14 bases lying between them. The CDR3 spans 17 residues. The CDR3 DNA sequence: TGTGCCAGCAGTTACTCGGCAGGCGACCAACACACCGGGGAGCTGTTTTTT. Protein: CASSYSAGDQHTGELFF.

V gene TRBV18 combines with J gene TRBJ2-1, with 9 bases identical to TRBD2. Germline assignment: CDR1 KGHSH and CDR2 LQKENI. The CDR3 is 17 amino acids. Germline trimming cut 3 bases from V and 6 bases from J; bases unmatched to any gene: 12. The CDR3, as DNA: TGTGCCAGCTCACCCGGGACTAGCCCTTGGCGGGTCAATGAGCAGTTCTTC. Its translation: CASSPGTSPWRVNEQFF.

This chain links TRBV20-1 with TRBJ2-1, with 11 bases that match TRBD2. From germline, CDR1 is DFQATT and CDR2 SNEGSKA (reference sequence). The CDR3 is 15 amino acids. Unmatched junction bases numbered 7, after V lost 3 bases and J lost 6 bases. The CDR3 sequence is CSASGTSGELNEQFF. The DNA of the CDR3 is TGCAGTGCTAGTGGGACTAGCGGAGAGCTCAATGAGCAGTTCTTC.